This TCR beta chain derives from a study of blood T cells in healthy people across ages. Combining a sample-barcoded 5' primer with a J-beta primer mix, a second PCR ran for about 6 to 11 cycles. MiXCR was run by TCRdb on the 5' RACE reads, yielding one entry per CDR3 protein. The table lists some 890,000 distinct CDR3 sequences, roughly 28% of them singletons. This clonotype occurred many times. V was shortened by 2 bases and J by 6 bases, with 10 bases between the two germline ends. The CDR3 contains 13 residues. Germline CDR1 MNHEY, CDR2 SVGAGI. This sample was shared with a second study, whose subject was T cells of mothers and their children.

What was sequenced was blood. J is TRBJ1-2 and V is TRBV6-5; the D is unclear. This clonotype was sampled from a woman in her 40s in good health. The CDR3 spells CASSYIGFDGYTF. Written as DNA, the CDR3 is TGTGCCAGCAGTTACATCGGGTTTGATGGCTACACCTTC.